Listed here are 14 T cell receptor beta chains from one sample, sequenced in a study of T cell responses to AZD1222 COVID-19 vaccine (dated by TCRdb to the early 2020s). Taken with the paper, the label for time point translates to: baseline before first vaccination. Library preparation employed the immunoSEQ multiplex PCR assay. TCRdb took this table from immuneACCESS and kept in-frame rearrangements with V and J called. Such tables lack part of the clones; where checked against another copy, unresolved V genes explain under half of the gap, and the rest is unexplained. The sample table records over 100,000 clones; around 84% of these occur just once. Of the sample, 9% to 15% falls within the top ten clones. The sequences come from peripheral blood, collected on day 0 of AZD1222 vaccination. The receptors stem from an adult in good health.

This CDR3 is CASSLQNRVGYGYTF. The DNA of the CDR3 is TGTGCCAGCAGCTTACAAAACAGGGTGGGCTATGGCTACACCTTC. The gene calls are TRBV7-9 and TRBJ1-2; D might be TRBD1 (6 bases). V was trimmed by 2 bases and J by 4 bases, leaving 14 bases between them. Germline values: CDR1 SEHNR, CDR2 FQNEAQ (reference sequence). CDR3 size: 15 residues.

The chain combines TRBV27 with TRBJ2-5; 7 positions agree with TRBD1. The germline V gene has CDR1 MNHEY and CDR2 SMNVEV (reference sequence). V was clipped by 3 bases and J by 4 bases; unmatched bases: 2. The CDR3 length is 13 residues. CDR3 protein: CASSFYRGETQYF. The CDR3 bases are TGTGCCAGCAGTTTTTACAGGGGAGAGACCCAGTACTTC.

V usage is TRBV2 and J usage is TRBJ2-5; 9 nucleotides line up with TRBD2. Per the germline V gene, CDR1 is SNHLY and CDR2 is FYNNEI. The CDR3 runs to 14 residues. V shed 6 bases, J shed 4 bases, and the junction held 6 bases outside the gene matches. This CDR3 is CASSQLAGAETQYF. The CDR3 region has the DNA TGTGCCAGCAGCCAATTAGCGGGGGCAGAGACCCAGTACTTC.

The CDR3 region is CASSYSAVRTYEQYF. The CDR3 DNA sequence: TGTGCCAGCAGTTACTCGGCGGTCAGAACCTACGAGCAGTACTTC. The chain joins TRBV6-5 to TRBJ2-7; D is ambiguous. V was shortened by 0 bases and J by 2 bases, with 11 bases between the two germline ends. The CDR3 sequence is 15 residues long. Germline values: CDR1 MNHEY, CDR2 SVGAGI.

CDR3 in DNA: TGTGCCAGCAGCGTTAGGGCGGGGGAAGTCACAGATACGCAGTATTTT. Translating gives CASSVRAGEVTDTQYF. The chain couples TRBV7-9 to TRBJ2-3; 7 positions agree with TRBD2. The CDR3 extends over 16 amino acids. V shed 5 bases and J 2 bases; nucleotides not matched to a gene: 10. Germline V CDR1 and CDR2: SEHNR, FQNEAQ (reference sequence).

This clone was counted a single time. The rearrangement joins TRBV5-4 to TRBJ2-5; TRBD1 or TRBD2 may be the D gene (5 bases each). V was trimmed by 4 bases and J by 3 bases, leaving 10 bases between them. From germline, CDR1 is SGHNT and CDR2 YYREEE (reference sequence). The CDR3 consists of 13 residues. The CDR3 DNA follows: TGTGCCAGCAGCGGGGGACCTGAAGAGACCCAGTACTTC. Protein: CASSGGPEETQYF. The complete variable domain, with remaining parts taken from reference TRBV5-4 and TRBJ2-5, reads ETGVTQSPTHLIKTRGQQVTLRCSSQSGHNTVSWYQQALGQGPQFIFQYYREEENGRGNFPPRFSGLQFPNYSSELNVNALELDDSALYLCASSGGPEETQYFGPGTRLLVL.

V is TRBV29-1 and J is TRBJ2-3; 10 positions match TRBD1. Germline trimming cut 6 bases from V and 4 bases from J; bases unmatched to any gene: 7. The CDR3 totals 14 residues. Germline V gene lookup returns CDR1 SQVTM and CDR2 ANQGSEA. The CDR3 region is CSVRRDRGPDTQYF. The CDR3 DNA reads TGCAGCGTCCGCCGGGACAGGGGTCCAGATACGCAGTATTTT.

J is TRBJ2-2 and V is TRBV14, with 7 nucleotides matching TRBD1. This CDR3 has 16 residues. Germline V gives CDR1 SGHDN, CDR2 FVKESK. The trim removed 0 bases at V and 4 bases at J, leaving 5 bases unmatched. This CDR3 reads CASSQDLRQGTGELFF. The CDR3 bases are TGTGCCAGCAGCCAAGATCTCCGACAGGGCACCGGGGAGCTGTTTTTT. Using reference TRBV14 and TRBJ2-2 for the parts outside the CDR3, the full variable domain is EAGVTQFPSHSVIEKGQTVTLRCDPISGHDNLYWYRRVMGKEIKFLLHFVKESKQDESGMPNNRFLAERTGGTYSTLKVQPAELEDSGVYFCASSQDLRQGTGELFFGEGSRLTVL.

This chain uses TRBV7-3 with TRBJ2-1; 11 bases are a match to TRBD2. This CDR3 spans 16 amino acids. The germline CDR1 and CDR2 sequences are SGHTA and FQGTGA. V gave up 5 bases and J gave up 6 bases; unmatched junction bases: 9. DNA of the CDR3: TGTGCCAGCAGCCCGATCGGGACTAGCGGTCTCAATGAGCAGTTCTTC. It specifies CASSPIGTSGLNEQFF.

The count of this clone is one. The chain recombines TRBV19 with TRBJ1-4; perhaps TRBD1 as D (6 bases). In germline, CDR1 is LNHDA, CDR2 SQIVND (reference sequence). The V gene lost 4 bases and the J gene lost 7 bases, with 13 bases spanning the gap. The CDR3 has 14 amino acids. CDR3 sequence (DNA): TGTGCCAGTAGTACCGGACAGAGGCGTGAAAAACTGTTTTTT. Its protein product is CASSTGQRREKLFF.

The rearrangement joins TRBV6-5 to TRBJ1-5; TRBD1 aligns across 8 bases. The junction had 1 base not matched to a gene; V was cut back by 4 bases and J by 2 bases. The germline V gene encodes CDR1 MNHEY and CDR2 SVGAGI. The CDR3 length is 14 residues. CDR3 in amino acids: CASSSGQGNQPQHF. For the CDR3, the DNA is TGTGCCAGCAGTTCGGGACAGGGCAATCAGCCCCAGCATTTT.

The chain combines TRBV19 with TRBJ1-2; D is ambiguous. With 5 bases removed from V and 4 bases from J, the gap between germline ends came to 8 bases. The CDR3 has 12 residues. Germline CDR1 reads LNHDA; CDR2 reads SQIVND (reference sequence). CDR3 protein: CASSAQTYGYTF. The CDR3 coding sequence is TGTGCCAGTAGTGCCCAGACCTATGGCTACACCTTC.

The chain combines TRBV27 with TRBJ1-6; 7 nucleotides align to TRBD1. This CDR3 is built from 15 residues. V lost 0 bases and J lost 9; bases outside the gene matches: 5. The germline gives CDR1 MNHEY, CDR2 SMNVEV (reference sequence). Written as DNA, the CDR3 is TGTGCCAGCAGTTTATCACGAACAGGGGTTTCACCCCTCCACTTT. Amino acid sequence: CASSLSRTGVSPLHF.

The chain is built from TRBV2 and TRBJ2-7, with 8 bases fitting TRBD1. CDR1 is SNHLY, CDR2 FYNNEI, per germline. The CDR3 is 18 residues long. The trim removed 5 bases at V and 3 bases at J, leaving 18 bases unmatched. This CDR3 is CASSFKKYGTGLLYEQYF. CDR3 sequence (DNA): TGTGCCAGCAGTTTTAAGAAGTACGGGACAGGCCTACTCTACGAGCAGTACTTC.